These T cell receptor beta chains were read from a single sample in a study of blood T cell dynamics during melanoma immunotherapy. Profiling relied on immunoSEQ multiplex PCR, and the TCRdb table lists in-frame clones only, not all of them. Of 8,500 to 13,000 clones listed, more than 75% are singletons. The input for sequencing was blood, taken from a patient treated with checkpoint blockade. These receptors originate from a human donor with melanoma. Each CDR3 is given with its conserved first and last residue. The D gene is left open where the match is weak. A clone size is listed for some rows: how often the clone was seen (once, few, many), or a class if it is expanded.

- - TRBJ1-4 TRBV5-1 TGCGCCAGCAGCTGGCAGCCTGACAGTAATGAAAAACTGTTTTTT CASSWQPDSNEKLFF
- - TRBJ2-1 TRBV10-3 TGTGCCATCAGTGAGTCGCCCAGAGACAATGAGCAGTTCTTC CAISESPRDNEQFF
TRBD1 once TRBJ1-2 TRBV5-1 TGCGCCAGCAGCGAGGGGGCGGGCTATGGCTACACCTTC CASSEGAGYGYTF
TRBD1 once TRBJ2-1 TRBV7-2 TGTGCCAGCAGCTTAGGACAGGGGATGGGGAATGAGCAGTTCTTC CASSLGQGMGNEQFF
TRBD2 - TRBJ2-5 TRBV6-1 TGTGCCAGCGATCGCGGGGGGGCTGAAGAGACCCAGTACTTC CASDRGGAEETQYF
TRBD1 - TRBJ1-2 TRBV28 TGTGCCAGCAGCCCTGACCGCCGGACAGGGAAAGGCTACACCTTC CASSPDRRTGKGYTF
TRBD2 - TRBJ2-7 TRBV10-1 TGCGCCAGCAGCCCTAGCGGGGCTTCCTACGAGCAGTACTTC CASSPSGASYEQYF
TRBD1 - TRBJ1-2 TRBV7-9 TGTGCCAGCAGCCCCGGGACAGGGGGCTATGGCTACACCTTC CASSPGTGGYGYTF
- - TRBJ1-1 TRBV5-1 TGCGCCAGCAGCCCGGCGAGGGGAAACACTGAAGCTTTCTTT CASSPARGNTEAFF
- once TRBJ2-6 TRBV14 TGTGCCAGCAGCCAAGAAAGGGGCATAGCTGGGGCCAACGTCCTGACTTTC CASSQERGIAGANVLTF
- - TRBJ1-5 TRBV27 TGTGCCAGCGGCCCCGGGGCCAGCAATCAGCCCCAGCATTTT CASGPGASNQPQHF
- - TRBJ1-1 TRBV7-2 TGTGCCAGCAGCTTATTGGGAATGAACACTGAAGCTTTCTTT CASSLLGMNTEAFF
- - TRBJ1-1 TRBV6-5 TGTGCCAGCAGTTACTCGGGGGCGGTGAACACTGAAGCTTTCTTT CASSYSGAVNTEAFF
- few TRBJ1-5 TRBV30 TGTGCCTGGAGCGTAGAAGGCAATCAGCCCCAGCATTTT CAWSVEGNQPQHF
TRBD2 - TRBJ2-2 TRBV19 TGTGCCAGTAGTCCGACGGCTAGCGGGGGGATCGACACCGGGGAGCTGTTTTTT CASSPTASGGIDTGELFF
- - TRBJ2-1 TRBV11-1 TGTGCCAGCAGCTTAGACTGGGGATCCTACAATGAGCAGTTCTTC CASSLDWGSYNEQFF
- - TRBJ2-7 TRBV4-3 TGCGCCAGCAGCCAGACGGCGGGATCCTACGAGCAGTACTTC CASSQTAGSYEQYF
- - TRBJ2-3 TRBV7-2 TGTGCCAGCAGCCGCTGGATTTCACCCCCAGATACGCAGTATTTT CASSRWISPPDTQYF
- - TRBJ2-6 TRBV2 TGTGCCAGCAGCGCGTCGGGGGCCAACGTCCTGACTTTC CASSASGANVLTF
TRBD2 once TRBJ2-1 TRBV11-2 TGTGCCAGCAGCTTAGGGAGCGGGGGAGCGAGGAATGAGCAGTTCTTC CASSLGSGGARNEQFF
- - TRBJ1-3 TRBV29-1 TGCAGCGTTGCGGGTGATCCCGACTATTTAAACACCATATATTTT CSVAGDPDYLNTIYF
- - TRBJ1-5 TRBV2 TGTGCCAGCAATCAGGATGGCAATCAGCCCCAGCATTTT CASNQDGNQPQHF
TRBD1 - TRBJ2-2 TRBV5-1 TGCGCCAGCAGCTACACAGGGGGCTCCGGGGAGCTGTTTTTT CASSYTGGSGELFF
- once TRBJ1-2 TRBV29-1 TGCAGCGGCGGCGAGACAGCTACTGGCTACACCTTC CSGGETATGYTF
- - TRBJ1-2 TRBV19 TGTGCCAGTAGTATTCCCTCAGGGGCCGACTATGGCTACACCTTC CASSIPSGADYGYTF
TRBD1 - TRBJ1-4 TRBV7-8 TGTGCCAGCAGCTTACAGGGGGGGACAATGAAAACTCTGTTTTTT CASSLQGGTMKTLFF
- - TRBJ2-3 TRBV6-5 TGTGCCAGCAGTTACGCCGCTGAGGATACGCAGTATTTT CASSYAAEDTQYF
TRBD2 - TRBJ2-7 TRBV15 TGTGCCACCAGCCTGGCTAGCGGGGGGGGGTACGAGCAGTACTTC CATSLASGGGYEQYF
- - TRBJ1-3 TRBV6-6 TGTGCCAGCAGTGTTGACGGGGGCTCTGGAAACACCATATATTTT CASSVDGGSGNTIYF
- - TRBJ1-5 TRBV10-3 TGTGCCATCAGTGAGACTCATTCGGGGGGTAAGGGCAATCAGCCCCAGCATTTT CAISETHSGGKGNQPQHF
- - TRBJ2-5 TRBV30 TGTGCCTGGAACCTCCTCCCAGGGGAGACCCAGTACTTC CAWNLLPGETQYF
- - TRBJ1-2 TRBV5-1 TGCGCCAGCAGCTTGGACGGGGGCCATGGCTACACCTTC CASSLDGGHGYTF
TRBD1 few TRBJ1-2 TRBV19 TGTGCCAGTAGTATTAGTGCAACACCCACAGGGGTCTATGGCTACACCTTC CASSISATPTGVYGYTF
TRBD1 once TRBJ1-2 TRBV7-3 TGTGCCAGCAGCACCGGGACAGGGGGGGATGGCTACACCTTC CASSTGTGGDGYTF
- - TRBJ2-7 TRBV18 TGTGCCAGCTCACAGGGGGGTTCCTACGAGCAGTACTTC CASSQGGSYEQYF